The entry below gives a single T cell receptor beta chain sequence along with its context. Trimming removed 0 bases from V and 0 bases from J, with 12 bases in between. Germline V lookup: CDR1 LNHNV, CDR2 YYDKDF (reference sequence). This CDR3 has 17 residues. RNA extraction was followed by reverse transcription into cDNA, which acted as the sequencing template. Clones were sequenced by immunoSEQ multiplex PCR, and TCRdb holds only the in-frame ones, with some missing. This sample has more than 150,000 clones, with around 50% found just once. Treatment meaning: oral pan-JAK inhibitor, 5-10 mg twice daily. The sample is drawn from a study of CD8+ T cells in alopecia areata.

The chain carries TRBV15 and TRBJ1-5; maybe TRBD1 (5 bases). This TCR was recovered from a human donor with alopecia areata. The source material was CD8+ T cells sorted from blood, sampled at week 24, from a patient treated with tofacitinib. CDR3 DNA: TGTGCCACCAGCAGAGATCCGACAGAACATAGCAATCAGCCCCAGCATTTT. This encodes CATSRDPTEHSNQPQHF.